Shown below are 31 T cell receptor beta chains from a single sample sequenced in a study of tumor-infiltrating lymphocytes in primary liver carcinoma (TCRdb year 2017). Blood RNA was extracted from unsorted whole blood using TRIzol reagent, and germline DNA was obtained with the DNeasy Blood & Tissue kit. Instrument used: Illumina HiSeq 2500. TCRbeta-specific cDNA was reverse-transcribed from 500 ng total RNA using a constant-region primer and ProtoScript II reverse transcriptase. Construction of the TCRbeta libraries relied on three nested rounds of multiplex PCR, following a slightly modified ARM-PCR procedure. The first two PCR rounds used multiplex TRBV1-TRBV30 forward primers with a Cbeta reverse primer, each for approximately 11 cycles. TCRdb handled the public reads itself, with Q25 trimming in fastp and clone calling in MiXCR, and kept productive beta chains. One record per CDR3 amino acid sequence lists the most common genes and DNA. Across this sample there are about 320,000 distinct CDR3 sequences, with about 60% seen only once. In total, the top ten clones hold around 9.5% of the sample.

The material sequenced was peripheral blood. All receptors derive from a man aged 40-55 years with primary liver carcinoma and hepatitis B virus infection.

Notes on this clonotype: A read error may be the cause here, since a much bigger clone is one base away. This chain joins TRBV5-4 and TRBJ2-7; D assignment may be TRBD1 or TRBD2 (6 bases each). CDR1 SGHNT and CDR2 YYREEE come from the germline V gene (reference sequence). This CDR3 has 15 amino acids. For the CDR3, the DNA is TGTGCCGGCAGTTACGGGGGCAGGGGAGCCTACGAGCAGTACTTC. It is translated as CAGSYGGRGAYEQYF.

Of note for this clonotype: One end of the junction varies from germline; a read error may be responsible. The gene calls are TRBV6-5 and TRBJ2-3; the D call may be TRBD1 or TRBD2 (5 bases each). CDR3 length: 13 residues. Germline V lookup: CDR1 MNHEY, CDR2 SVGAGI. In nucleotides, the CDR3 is TGTGCCAACAGTGACGGCCCCGGGGCTAAGCAGTATTTT. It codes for CANSDGPGAKQYF.

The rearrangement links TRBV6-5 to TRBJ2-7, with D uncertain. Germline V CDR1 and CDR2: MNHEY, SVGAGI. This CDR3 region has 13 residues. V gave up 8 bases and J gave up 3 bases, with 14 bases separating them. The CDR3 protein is CASGLGYSYEQYF. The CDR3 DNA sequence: TGTGCCAGCGGTCTGGGCTACAGCTACGAGCAGTACTTC.

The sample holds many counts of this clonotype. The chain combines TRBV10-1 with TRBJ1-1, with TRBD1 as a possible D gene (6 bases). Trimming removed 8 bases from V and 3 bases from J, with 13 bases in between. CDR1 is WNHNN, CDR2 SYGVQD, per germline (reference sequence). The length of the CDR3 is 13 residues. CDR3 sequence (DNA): TGCGCCAGCGCAAGGACAGTCGACACTGAAGCTTTCTTT. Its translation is CASARTVDTEAFF.

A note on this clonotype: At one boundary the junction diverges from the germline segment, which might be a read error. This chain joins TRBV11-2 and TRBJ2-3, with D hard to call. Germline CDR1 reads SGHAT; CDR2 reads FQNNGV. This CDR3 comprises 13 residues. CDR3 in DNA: TGTGCCAGCAGCCTTGGTCGCACAGATACGCACTACTTT. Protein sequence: CASSLGRTDTHYF.

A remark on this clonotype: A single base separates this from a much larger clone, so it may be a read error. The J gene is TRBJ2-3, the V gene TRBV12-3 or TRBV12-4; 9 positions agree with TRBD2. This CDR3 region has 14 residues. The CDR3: CASSISGSTYTQYF. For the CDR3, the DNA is TGTGCCAGCAGTATTAGCGGGAGCACATATACGCAGTATTTT.

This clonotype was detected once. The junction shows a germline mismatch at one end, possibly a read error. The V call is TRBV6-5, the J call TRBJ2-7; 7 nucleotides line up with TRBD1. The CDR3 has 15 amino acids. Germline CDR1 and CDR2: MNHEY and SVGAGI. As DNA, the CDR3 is TGTGCCAGCAGTTACTGGACAGGAGGCTTCTACGTGCAGTACTTC. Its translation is CASSYWTGGFYVQYF.

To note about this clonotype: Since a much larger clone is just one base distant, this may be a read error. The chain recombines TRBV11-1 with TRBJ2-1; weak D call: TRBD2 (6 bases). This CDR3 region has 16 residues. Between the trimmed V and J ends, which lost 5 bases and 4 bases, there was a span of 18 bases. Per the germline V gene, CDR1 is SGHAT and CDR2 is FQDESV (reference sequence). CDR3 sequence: CASSHRLAESYNEQFF. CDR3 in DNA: TGTGCCAGCAGCCATCGTTTAGCGGAGTCATACAATGAGCAGTTCTTC. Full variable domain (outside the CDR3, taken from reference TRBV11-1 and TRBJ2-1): EAEVAQSPRYKITEKSQAVAFWCDPISGHATLYWYRQILGQGPELLVQFQDESVVDDSQLPKDRFSAERLKGVDSTLKIQPAELGDSAMYLCASSHRLAESYNEQFFGPGTRLTVL.

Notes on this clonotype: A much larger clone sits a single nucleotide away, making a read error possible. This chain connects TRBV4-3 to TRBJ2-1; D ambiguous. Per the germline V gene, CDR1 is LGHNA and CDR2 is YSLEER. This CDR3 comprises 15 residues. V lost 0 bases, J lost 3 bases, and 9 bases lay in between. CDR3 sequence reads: CASSQDPRFYNEQFF. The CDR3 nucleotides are TGCGCCAGCAGCCAAGACCCTCGTTTCTACAATGAGCAGTTCTTC.

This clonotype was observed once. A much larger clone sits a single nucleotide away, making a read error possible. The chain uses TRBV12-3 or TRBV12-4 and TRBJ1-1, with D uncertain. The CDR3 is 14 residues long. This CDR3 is CACSLVQMNTEAFF. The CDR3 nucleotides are TGTGCCTGCAGTTTAGTACAGATGAACACTGAAGCTTTCTTT.

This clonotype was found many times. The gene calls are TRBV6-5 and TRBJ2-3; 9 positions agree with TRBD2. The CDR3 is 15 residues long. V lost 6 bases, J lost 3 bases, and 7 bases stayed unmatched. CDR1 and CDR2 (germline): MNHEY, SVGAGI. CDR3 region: CASRPGLAGTDTQYF. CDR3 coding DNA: TGTGCCAGCAGACCGGGGCTAGCGGGGACAGATACGCAGTATTTT.

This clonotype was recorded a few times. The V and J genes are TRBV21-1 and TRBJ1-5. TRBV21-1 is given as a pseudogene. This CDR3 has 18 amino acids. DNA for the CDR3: TGTGCCAGCAGCAGAGGGAGGTGGCTCCAAAATAGCAATCAGCCCCAGCATTTT. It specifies CASSRGRWLQNSNQPQHF.

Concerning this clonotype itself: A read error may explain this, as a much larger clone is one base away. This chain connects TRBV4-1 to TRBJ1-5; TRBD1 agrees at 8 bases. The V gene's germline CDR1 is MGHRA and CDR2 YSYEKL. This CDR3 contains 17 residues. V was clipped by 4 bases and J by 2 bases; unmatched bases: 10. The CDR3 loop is CASSRDAAGGGNQPQHF. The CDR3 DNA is TGCGCCAGCAGCCGAGATGCGGCAGGGGGCGGCAATCAGCCCCAGCATTTT.

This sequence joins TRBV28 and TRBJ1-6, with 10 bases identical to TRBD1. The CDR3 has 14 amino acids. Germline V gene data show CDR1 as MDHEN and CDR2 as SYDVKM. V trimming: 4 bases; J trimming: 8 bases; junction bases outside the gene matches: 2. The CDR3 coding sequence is TGTGCCAGCAGTTCCGGGACAGGGGATTCACCCCTCCACTTT. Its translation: CASSSGTGDSPLHF.

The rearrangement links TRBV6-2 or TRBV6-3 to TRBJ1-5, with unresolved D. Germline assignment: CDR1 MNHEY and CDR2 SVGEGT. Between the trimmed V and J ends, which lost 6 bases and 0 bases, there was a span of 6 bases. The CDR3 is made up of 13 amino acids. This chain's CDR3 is CASSHPSNQPQHF. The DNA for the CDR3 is TGTGCCAGCAGCCACCCTAGCAATCAGCCCCAGCATTTT.

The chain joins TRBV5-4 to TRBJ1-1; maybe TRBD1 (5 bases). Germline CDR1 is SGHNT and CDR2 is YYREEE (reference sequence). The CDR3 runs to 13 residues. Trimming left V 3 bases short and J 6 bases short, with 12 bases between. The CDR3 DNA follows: TGTGCCAGCAGCTGGGGGACCGTCGCTGAAGCTTTCTTT. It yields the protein CASSWGTVAEAFF.

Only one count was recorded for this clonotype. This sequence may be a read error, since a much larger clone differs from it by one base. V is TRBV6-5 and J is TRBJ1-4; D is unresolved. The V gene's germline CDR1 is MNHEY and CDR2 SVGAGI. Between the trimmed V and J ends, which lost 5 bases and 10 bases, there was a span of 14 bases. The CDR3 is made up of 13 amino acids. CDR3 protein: CASSLFHGRKLFF. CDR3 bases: TGTGCCAGCAGTCTCTTCCACGGGAGAAAACTGTTTTTT.

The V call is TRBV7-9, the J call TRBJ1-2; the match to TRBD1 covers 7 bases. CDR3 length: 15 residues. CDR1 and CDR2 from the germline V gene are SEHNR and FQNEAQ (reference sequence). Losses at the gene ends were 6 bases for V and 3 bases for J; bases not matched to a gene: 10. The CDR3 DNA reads TGTGCCAGCAGTTCCTTCAGGGGGGACGACTATGGCTACACCTTC. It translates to CASSSFRGDDYGYTF. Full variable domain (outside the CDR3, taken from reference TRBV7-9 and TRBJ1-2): DTGVSQNPRHKITKRGQNVTFRCDPISEHNRLYWYRQTLGQGPEFLTYFQNEAQLEKSRLLSDRFSAERPKGSFSTLEIQRTEQGDSAMYLCASSSFRGDDYGYTFGSGTRLTVV.

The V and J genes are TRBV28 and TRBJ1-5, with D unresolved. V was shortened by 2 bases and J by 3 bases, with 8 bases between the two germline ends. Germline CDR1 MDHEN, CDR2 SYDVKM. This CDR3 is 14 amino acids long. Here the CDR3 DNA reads TGTGCCAGCAGTTTAGGGCGGATCAATCAGCCCCAGCATTTT. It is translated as CASSLGRINQPQHF.

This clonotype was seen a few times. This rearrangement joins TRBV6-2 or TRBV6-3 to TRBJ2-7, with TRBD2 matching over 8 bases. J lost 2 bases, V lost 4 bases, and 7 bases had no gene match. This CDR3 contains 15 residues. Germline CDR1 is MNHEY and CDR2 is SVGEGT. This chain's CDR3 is CASSFGVAGPYEQYF. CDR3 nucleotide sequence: TGTGCCAGCAGTTTCGGGGTAGCGGGACCCTACGAGCAGTACTTC.

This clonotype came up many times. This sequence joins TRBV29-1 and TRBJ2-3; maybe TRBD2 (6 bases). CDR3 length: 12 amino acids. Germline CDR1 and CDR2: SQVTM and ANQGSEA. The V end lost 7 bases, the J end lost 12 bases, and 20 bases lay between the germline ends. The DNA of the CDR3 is TGCAGCGCCCACGGGGGAGGTAGCCCCCAGTATTTT. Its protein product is CSAHGGGSPQYF.

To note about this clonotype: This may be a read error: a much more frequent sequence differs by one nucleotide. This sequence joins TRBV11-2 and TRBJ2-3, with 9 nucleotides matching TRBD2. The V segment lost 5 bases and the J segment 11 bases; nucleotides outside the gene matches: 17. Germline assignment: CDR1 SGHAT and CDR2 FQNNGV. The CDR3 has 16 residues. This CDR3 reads CASSTGTSSGGVRQYF. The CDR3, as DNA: TGTGCCAGCAGCACAGGGACTAGCTCCGGTGGGGTTCGGCAGTATTTT.

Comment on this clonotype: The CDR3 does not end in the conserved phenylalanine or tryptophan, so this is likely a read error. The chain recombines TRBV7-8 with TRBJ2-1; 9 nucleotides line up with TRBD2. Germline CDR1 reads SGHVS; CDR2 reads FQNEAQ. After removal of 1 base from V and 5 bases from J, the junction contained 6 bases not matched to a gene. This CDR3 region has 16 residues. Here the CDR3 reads CASSLVSAGGDNEQFS. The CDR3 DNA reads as TGTGCCAGCAGCTTAGTTTCAGCGGGAGGCGACAATGAGCAGTTCTCC.

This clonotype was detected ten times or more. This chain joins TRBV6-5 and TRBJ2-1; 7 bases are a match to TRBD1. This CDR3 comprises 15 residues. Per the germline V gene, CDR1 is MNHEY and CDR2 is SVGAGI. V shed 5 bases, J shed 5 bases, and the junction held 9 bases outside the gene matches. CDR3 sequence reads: CASSPQGPTHNEQFF. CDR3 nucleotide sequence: TGTGCCAGCAGTCCACAGGGGCCCACACACAATGAGCAGTTCTTC.

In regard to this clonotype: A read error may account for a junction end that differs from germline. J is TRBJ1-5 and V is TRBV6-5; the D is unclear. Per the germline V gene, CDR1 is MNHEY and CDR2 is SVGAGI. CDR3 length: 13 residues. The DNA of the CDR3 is TGTGCCAGCAGTTACTCAGGCAATCAGTCCCAGCATTTC. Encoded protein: CASSYSGNQSQHF.

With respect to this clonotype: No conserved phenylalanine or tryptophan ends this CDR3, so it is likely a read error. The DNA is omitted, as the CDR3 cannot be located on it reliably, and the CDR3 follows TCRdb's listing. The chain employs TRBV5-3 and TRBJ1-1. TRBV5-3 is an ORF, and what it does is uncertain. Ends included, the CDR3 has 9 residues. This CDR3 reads CAGSFGRDL.

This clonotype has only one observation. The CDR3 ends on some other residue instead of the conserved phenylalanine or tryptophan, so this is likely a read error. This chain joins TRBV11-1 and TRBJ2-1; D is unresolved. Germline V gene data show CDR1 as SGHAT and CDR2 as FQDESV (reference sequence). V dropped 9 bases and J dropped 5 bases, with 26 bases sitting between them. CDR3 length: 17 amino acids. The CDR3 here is CARSPVGSANINNEQFS. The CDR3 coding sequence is TGTGCCAGAAGCCCTGTCGGTAGTGCCAATATTAACAATGAGCAGTTCTCC.

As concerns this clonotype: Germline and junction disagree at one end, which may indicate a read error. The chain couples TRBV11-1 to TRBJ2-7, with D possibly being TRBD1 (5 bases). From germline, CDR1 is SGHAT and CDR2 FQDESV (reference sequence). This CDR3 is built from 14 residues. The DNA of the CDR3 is TGTACCAGCAGCCCGCAGCCAGGGTACTACGAGCAGTACTTC. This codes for CTSSPQPGYYEQYF.

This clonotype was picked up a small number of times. CDR3 nucleotides: TGTGCCTGGAGCTTTGGCGCAACTAATGAAAAACTGTTTTTT. Translation gives CAWSFGATNEKLFF. The rearrangement uses TRBV30 and TRBJ1-4; D unresolved. The V and J ends lost 3 bases and 0 bases respectively, with 8 bases between them. Germline V gene data show CDR1 as GTSNPN and CDR2 as SVGIG (reference sequence). This CDR3 region has 14 residues.

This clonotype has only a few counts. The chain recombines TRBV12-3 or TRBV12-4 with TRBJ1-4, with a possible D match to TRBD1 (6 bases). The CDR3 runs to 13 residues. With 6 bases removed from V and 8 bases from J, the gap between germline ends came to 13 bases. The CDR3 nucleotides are TGTGCCAGCAGAGACGGGACACGGGAAAAACTGTTTTTT. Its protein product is CASRDGTREKLFF.

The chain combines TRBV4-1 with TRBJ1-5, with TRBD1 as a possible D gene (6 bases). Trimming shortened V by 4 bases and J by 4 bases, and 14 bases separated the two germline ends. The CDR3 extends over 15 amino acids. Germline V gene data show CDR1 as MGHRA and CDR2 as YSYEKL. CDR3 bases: TGCGCCAGCAGCCTAGAGATAGGGGGGAATCAGCCCCAGCATTTT. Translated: CASSLEIGGNQPQHF.